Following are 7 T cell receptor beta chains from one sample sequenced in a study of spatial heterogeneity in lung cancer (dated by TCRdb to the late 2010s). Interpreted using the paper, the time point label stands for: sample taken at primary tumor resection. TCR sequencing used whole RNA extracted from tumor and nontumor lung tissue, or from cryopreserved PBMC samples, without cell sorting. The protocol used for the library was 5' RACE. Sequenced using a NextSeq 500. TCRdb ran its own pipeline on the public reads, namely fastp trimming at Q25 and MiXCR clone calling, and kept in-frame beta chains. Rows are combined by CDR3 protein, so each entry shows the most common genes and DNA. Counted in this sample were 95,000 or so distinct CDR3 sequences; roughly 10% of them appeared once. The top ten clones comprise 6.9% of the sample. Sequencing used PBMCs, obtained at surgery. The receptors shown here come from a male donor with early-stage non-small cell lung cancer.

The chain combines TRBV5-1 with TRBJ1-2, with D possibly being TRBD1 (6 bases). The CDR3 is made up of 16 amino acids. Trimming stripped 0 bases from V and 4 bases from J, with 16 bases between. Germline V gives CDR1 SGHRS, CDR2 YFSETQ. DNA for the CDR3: TGCGCCAGCAGCTTGGGCCCCGGGACACAGGGCTATGGCTACACCTTC. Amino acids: CASSLGPGTQGYGYTF. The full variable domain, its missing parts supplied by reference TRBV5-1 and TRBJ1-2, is KAGVTQTPRYLIKTRGQQVTLSCSPISGHRSVSWYQQTPGQGLQFLFEYFSETQRNKGNFPGRFSGRQFSNSRSEMNVSTLELGDSALYLCASSLGPGTQGYGYTFGSGTRLTVV.

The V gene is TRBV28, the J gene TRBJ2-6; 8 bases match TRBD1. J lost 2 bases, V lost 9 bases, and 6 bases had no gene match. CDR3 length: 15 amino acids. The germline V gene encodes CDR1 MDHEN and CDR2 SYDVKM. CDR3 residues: CASTQGAAGANVLTF. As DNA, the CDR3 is TGTGCCAGTACCCAGGGGGCAGCTGGGGCCAACGTCCTGACTTTC.

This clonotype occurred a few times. The CDR3 DNA reads as TGTGCCAGCAGCTCCTACAGGGGGCTCAGTTCACCCCTCCACTTT. Translated, it gives CASSSYRGLSSPLHF. The chain uses TRBV7-2 and TRBJ1-6, with 9 bases aligning to TRBD1. The CDR3 is 15 residues long. Germline lookup yields CDR1 SGHTA and CDR2 FQGNSA. The V and J ends lost 4 bases and 9 bases, in that order; junction bases with no gene match: 7.

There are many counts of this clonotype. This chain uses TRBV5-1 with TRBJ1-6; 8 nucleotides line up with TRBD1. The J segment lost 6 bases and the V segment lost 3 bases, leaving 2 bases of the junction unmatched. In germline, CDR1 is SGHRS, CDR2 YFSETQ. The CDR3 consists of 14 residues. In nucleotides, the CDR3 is TGCGCCAGCAGCTACGACAGGGGTAATTCACCCCTCCACTTT. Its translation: CASSYDRGNSPLHF.

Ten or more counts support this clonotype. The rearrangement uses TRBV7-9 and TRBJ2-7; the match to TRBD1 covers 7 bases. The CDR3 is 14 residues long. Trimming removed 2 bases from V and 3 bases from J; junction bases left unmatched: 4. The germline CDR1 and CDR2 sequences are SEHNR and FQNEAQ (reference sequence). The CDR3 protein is CASSLTGVVYEQYF. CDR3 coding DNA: TGTGCCAGCAGCTTAACAGGGGTAGTCTACGAGCAGTACTTC.

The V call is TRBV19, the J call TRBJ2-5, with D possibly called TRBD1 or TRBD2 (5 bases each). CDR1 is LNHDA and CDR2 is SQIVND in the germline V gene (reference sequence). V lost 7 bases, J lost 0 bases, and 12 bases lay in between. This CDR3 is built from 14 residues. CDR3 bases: TGTGCCAGTAACGGGGACGGATACCAAGAGACCCAGTACTTC. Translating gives CASNGDGYQETQYF.

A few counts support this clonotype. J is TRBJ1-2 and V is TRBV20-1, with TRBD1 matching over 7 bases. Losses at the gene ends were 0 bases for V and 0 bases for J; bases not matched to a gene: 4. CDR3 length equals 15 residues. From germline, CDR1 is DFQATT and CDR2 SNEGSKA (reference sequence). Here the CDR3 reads CSARDWTGPNYGYTF. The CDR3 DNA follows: TGCAGTGCTAGAGATTGGACAGGACCTAACTATGGCTACACCTTC.